The 10 T cell receptor beta chains below all came from one sample that was sequenced in a study of cytomegalovirus exposure and HLA in healthy donors. In the PCR, 60 Vbeta and 13 Jbeta primers were used. The protocol was immunoSEQ multiplex PCR, while the TCRdb copy is restricted to in-frame clones and leaves out a portion. The sample shows about 150,000 clones, roughly 80% of them seen only once. Sequencing used PBMCs. Receptor source: a woman aged 40 to 50 in good health and CMV-seronegative.

The DNA for the CDR3 is TGCGCCAGCAGCTCGGGACACCAGGCACCCTATGGCTACACCTTC. It codes for CASSSGHQAPYGYTF. V and J are TRBV5-1 and TRBJ1-2; D possibly corresponds to TRBD1 (6 bases). This CDR3 has 15 residues. Looked up from germline, CDR1 is SGHRS and CDR2 is YFSETQ. Between the trimmed V and J ends, which lost 3 bases and 4 bases, there was a span of 16 bases.

This rearrangement joins TRBV7-9 to TRBJ2-2, with 11 bases aligning to TRBD2. V shed 11 bases and J 3 bases; nucleotides not matched to a gene: 8. Per germline, CDR1 SEHNR and CDR2 FQNEAQ (reference sequence). The CDR3 spans 15 residues. CDR3 sequence (DNA): TGTGCCGGACGGACTAGCGGGCCATACACCGGGGAGCTGTTTTTT. This translates into CAGRTSGPYTGELFF.

The chain combines TRBV6-5 with TRBJ1-1; 9 nucleotides align to TRBD1. This CDR3 region has 14 residues. Germline V gene sequence: CDR1 MNHEY, CDR2 SVGAGI. The V and J ends lost 6 bases and 5 bases, in that order; junction bases with no gene match: 7. The chain's CDR3 is CASSARTGATEAFF. The CDR3, as DNA: TGTGCCAGCAGCGCCCGGACAGGGGCTACTGAAGCTTTCTTT.

This chain links TRBV28 with TRBJ1-2, with D perhaps matching TRBD1 (6 bases). Germline assignment: CDR1 MDHEN and CDR2 SYDVKM. V was clipped by 6 bases and J by 8 bases, with 22 bases between them. This CDR3 is 15 amino acids long. The DNA of the CDR3 is TGTGCCAGCAGCCCGCCGGGACAAAATGGAGGAGGCTACACCTTC. This sequence encodes CASSPPGQNGGGYTF.

Only one count was recorded for this clone. V usage is TRBV5-1 and J usage is TRBJ1-1; tentative D call: TRBD1 (6 bases). Per germline, CDR1 SGHRS and CDR2 YFSETQ. This CDR3 has 16 residues. V was trimmed by 0 bases and J by 8 bases, leaving 20 bases between them. The CDR3 sequence is CASSLAWGGGRVEAFF. The DNA for the CDR3 is TGCGCCAGCAGCTTGGCCTGGGGAGGGGGGCGTGTAGAAGCTTTCTTT.

This clone was recorded only once. The V and J genes are TRBV5-4 and TRBJ2-3; D is unclear. The CDR3 totals 12 residues. The V and J ends lost 2 bases and 3 bases respectively, with 4 bases between them. CDR1 SGHNT and CDR2 YYREEE come from the germline V gene (reference sequence). The CDR3 loop is CASSFRTDTQYF. For the CDR3, the DNA is TGTGCCAGCAGCTTTCGGACAGATACGCAGTATTTT.

The chain has TRBV6-5 and TRBJ2-1, with D possibly being TRBD1 (5 bases). Germline V gives CDR1 MNHEY, CDR2 SVGAGI. The length of the CDR3 is 14 residues. V was clipped by 2 bases and J by 7 bases, with 12 bases between them. The CDR3 coding sequence is TGTGCCAGCAGTTACGCGGACATGCTAAATGAGCAGTTCTTC. Protein product: CASSYADMLNEQFF.

This rearrangement joins TRBV7-8 to TRBJ1-2, with 9 positions matching TRBD1. V was clipped by 3 bases and J by 3 bases; unmatched bases: 5. The germline V gene has CDR1 SGHVS and CDR2 FQNEAQ. This CDR3 has 15 amino acids. In nucleotides, the CDR3 is TGTGCCAGCAGCTTTCCGGGACAGGGATACTATGGCTACACCTTC. Translation gives CASSFPGQGYYGYTF.

Regarding this clone: The same CDR3 arises from other DNA sequences in this sample as well. The chain has TRBV5-4 and TRBJ2-5, with D possibly matching TRBD1 (6 bases). The CDR3 loop spans 13 amino acids. CDR1 is SGHNT and CDR2 is YYREEE in the germline V gene (reference sequence). V was shortened by 0 bases and J by 5 bases, with 8 bases between the two germline ends. The CDR3 sequence: CASSLAGAETQYF. CDR3 in DNA: TGTGCCAGCAGCTTGGCAGGGGCTGAGACCCAGTACTTC.

This chain uses TRBV28 with TRBJ2-7; D is unresolved. Trimming left V 5 bases short and J 7 bases short, with 12 bases between. Germline CDR1 reads MDHEN; CDR2 reads SYDVKM. CDR3 size: 12 residues. CDR3 nucleotide sequence: TGTGCCAGCAGTGGAGTCCGGTGGGAGCAGTACTTC. Translated: CASSGVRWEQYF. The variable domain in full, with the rest retrieved from reference TRBV28 and TRBJ2-7, is DVKVTQSSRYLVKRTGEKVFLECVQDMDHENMFWYRQDPGLGLRLIYFSYDVKMKEKGDIPEGYSVSREKKERFSLILESASTNQTSMYLCASSGVRWEQYFGPGTRLTVT.